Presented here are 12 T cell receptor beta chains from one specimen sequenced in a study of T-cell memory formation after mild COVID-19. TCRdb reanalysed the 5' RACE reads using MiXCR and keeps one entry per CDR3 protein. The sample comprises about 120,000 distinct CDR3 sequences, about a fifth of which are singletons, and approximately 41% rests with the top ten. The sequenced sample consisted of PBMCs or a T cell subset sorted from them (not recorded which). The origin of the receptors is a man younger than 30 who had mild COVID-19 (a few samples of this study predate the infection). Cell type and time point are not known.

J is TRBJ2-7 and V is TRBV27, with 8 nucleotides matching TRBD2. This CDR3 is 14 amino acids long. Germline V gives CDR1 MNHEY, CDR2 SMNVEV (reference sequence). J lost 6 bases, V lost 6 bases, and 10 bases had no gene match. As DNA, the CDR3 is TGTGCCAGCAGCTCGCAACCGGGGGGGGTCGAGCAGTACTTC. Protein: CASSSQPGGVEQYF.

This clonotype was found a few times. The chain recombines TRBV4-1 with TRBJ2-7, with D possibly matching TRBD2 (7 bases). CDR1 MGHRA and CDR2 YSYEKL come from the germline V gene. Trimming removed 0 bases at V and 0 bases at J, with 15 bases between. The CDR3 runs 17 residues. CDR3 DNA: TGCGCCAGCAGCCAAGAAGTAAGGGGGGGTAGCTCCTACGAGCAGTACTTC. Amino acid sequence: CASSQEVRGGSSYEQYF.

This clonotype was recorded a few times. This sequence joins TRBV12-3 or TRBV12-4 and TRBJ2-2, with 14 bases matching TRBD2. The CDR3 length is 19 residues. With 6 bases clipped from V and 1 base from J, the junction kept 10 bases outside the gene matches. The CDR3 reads CASRGLAGDSRLNTGELFF. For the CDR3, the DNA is TGTGCCAGCAGGGGACTAGCGGGAGACAGCCGATTGAACACCGGGGAGCTGTTTTTT.

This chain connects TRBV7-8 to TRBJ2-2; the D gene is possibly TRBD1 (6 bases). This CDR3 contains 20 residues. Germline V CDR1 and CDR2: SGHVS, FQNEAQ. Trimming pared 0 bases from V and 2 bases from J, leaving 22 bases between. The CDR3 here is CASSLARVPGDTLNTGELFF. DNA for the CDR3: TGTGCCAGCAGCTTAGCGCGGGTCCCAGGGGATACACTAAACACCGGGGAGCTGTTTTTT. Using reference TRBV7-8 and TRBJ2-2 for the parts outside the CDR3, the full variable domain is GAGVSQSPRYKVAKRGQDVALRCDPISGHVSLFWYQQALGQGPEFLTYFQNEAQLDKSGLPSDRFFAERPEGSVSTLKIQRTQQEDSAVYLCASSLARVPGDTLNTGELFFGEGSRLTVL.

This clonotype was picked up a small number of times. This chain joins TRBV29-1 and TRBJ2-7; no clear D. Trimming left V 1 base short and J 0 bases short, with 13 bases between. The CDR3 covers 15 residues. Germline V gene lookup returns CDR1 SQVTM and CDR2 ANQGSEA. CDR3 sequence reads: CSVEGPGLSSYEQYF. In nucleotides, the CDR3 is TGCAGCGTTGAAGGCCCCGGGTTAAGCTCCTACGAGCAGTACTTC.

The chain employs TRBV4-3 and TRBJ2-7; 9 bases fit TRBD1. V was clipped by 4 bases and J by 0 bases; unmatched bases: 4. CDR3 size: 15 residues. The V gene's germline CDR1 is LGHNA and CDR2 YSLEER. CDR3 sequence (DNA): TGCGCCAGCAGCCCCGGGACAGGGCCCTCCTACGAGCAGTACTTC. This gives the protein CASSPGTGPSYEQYF.

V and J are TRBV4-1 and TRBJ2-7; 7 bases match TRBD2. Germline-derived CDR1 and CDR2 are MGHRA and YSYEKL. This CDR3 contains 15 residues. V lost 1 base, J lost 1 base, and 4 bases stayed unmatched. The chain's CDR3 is CASSQGLAVSYEQYF. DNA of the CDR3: TGCGCCAGCAGCCAAGGGCTAGCGGTGTCCTACGAGCAGTACTTC.

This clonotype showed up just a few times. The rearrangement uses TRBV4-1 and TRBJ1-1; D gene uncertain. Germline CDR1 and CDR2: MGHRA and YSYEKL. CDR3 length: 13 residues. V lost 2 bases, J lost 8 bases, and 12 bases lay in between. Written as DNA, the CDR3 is TGCGCCAGCAGCCAACAAGACCAACTAGAAGCTTTCTTT. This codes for CASSQQDQLEAFF.

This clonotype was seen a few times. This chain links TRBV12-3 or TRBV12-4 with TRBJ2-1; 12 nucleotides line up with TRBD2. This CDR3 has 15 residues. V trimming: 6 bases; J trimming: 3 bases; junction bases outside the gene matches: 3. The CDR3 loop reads CASSSTSGGYNEQFF. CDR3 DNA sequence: TGTGCCAGCAGCTCGACTAGCGGGGGCTACAATGAGCAGTTCTTC.

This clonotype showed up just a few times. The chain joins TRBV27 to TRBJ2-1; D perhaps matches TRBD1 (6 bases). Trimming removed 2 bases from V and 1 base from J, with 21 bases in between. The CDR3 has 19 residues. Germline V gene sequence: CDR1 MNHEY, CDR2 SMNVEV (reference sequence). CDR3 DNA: TGTGCCAGCAGTTTAGCAGTGGCCCTTATTCAGGGGTCCTACAATGAGCAGTTCTTC. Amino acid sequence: CASSLAVALIQGSYNEQFF.

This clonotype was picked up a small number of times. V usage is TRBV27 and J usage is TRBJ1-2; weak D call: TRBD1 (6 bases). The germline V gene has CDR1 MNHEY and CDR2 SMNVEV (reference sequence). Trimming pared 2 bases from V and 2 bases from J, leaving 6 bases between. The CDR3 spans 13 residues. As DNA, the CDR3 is TGTGCCAGCAGTTTAGGGGGCAACTATGGCTACACCTTC. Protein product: CASSLGGNYGYTF.

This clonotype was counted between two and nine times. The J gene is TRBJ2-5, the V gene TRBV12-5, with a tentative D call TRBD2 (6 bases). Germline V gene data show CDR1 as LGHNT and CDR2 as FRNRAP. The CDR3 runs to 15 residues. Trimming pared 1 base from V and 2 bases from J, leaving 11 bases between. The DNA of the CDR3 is TGTGCTAGTGGTTTGGCCCGGGACTCACAAGAGACCCAGTACTTC. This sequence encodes CASGLARDSQETQYF. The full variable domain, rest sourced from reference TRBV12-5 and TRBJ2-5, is DARVTQTPRHKVTEMGQEVTMRCQPILGHNTVFWYRQTMMQGLELLAYFRNRAPLDDSGMPKDRFSAEMPDATLATLKIQPSEPRDSAVYFCASGLARDSQETQYFGPGTRLLVL.